Shown below are 25 T cell receptor beta chains from a single sample sequenced in a study of sequential checkpoint blockade in melanoma. Clones were read by immunoSEQ multiplex PCR, and TCRdb kept only the in-frame ones, dropping some. The sample contains about 5,300 clones, around 53% of which appear only once. As for treatment: randomized to nivolumab then ipilimumab (arm A) or the reverse (arm B). The sample in question was CD8+ T cells sorted from blood (inferred from file names), obtained from a patient given nivolumab and ipilimumab in sequence. All receptors derive from a human donor with melanoma.

The genes are TRBV6-1 and TRBJ2-5, with 10 bases aligning to TRBD1. Gene TRBJ2-7 matches the end of the DNA better, so the J call may be wrong. Germline V gives CDR1 MNHNS, CDR2 SASEGT. The CDR3 consists of 14 residues. CDR3 nucleotide sequence: TGTGCCAGCAGTCTGAGGGACAGGGGCTACGAGCAGTACTTC. It translates to CASSLRDRGYEQYF.

The chain joins TRBV28 to TRBJ2-2; unclear D gene. Germline assignment: CDR1 MDHEN and CDR2 SYDVKM. CDR3 length: 13 amino acids. The germline V and J ends were trimmed by 6 bases and 3 bases, with 8 bases remaining between them. The CDR3 coding sequence is TGTGCCAGCAGCCAAGACTACACCGGGGAGCTGTTTTTT. Amino acids: CASSQDYTGELFF.

V and J are TRBV6-5 and TRBJ1-6; unclear D gene. CDR1 and CDR2 (germline): MNHEY, SVGAGI. Trimming removed 3 bases at V and 15 bases at J, with 12 bases between. The length of the CDR3 is 12 residues. The CDR3 reads CASSYDRLLLHF. The DNA of the CDR3 is TGTGCCAGCAGTTATGATCGACTTCTCCTCCACTTT.

This clone was detected once. The chain carries TRBV5-3 and TRBJ1-6; D ambiguous. TRBV5-3 is given ORF status, its function remaining uncertain. V shed 3 bases and J shed 7 bases, with 8 bases lying between them. CDR3 length equals 13 residues. CDR3 region: CARSSPSNSPLHF. The CDR3 DNA is TGTGCCAGAAGCTCCCCTTCGAATTCACCCCTCCACTTT.

The chain is built from TRBV7-6 and TRBJ2-1; D unclear. Germline CDR1 and CDR2: SGHVS and FNYEAQ. Between the trimmed V and J ends, which lost 1 base and 10 bases, there was a span of 11 bases. The CDR3 is 13 residues long. The DNA of the CDR3 is TGTGCCAGCAGCTTAGAGGTCAGGCAAGAGCAGTTCTTC. Protein product: CASSLEVRQEQFF.

This clone was found once. The gene calls are TRBV4-3 and TRBJ1-1; no clear D gene. The CDR3 contains 15 residues. Germline V gives CDR1 LGHNA, CDR2 YSLEER. V shed 1 base and J shed 1 base, with 10 bases lying between them. DNA of the CDR3: TGCGCCAGCAGCCAAGGGACGGGGAAGAACACTGAAGCTTTCTTT. Protein sequence: CASSQGTGKNTEAFF.

The chain has TRBV5-4 and TRBJ1-3; D uncertain. In germline, CDR1 is SGHNT, CDR2 YYREEE (reference sequence). Trimming pared 3 bases from V and 0 bases from J, leaving 10 bases between. The CDR3 length is 15 residues. CDR3 sequence: CASSSQSYSGNTIYF. CDR3 DNA sequence: TGTGCCAGCAGCTCACAGTCATACTCTGGAAACACCATATATTTT.

The V call is TRBV6-5, the J call TRBJ2-1; D perhaps matches TRBD1 (5 bases). With 5 bases removed from V and 1 base from J, the gap between germline ends came to 9 bases. Germline CDR1 MNHEY, CDR2 SVGAGI. There are 14 residues in the CDR3. CDR3 nucleotides: TGTGCCAGCAGTGTCAGGGAATCCTACAATGAGCAGTTCTTC. Translated, it gives CASSVRESYNEQFF.

This chain joins TRBV20-1 and TRBJ1-5; D call uncertain. V lost 6 bases to trimming and J lost 14 bases, with 14 bases between them. Germline assignment: CDR1 DFQATT and CDR2 SNEGSKA (reference sequence). CDR3 length: 10 residues. The CDR3 DNA is TGCAGTGCCTCGGGGAAGGGAAAGCATTTT. It translates to CSASGKGKHF.

This rearrangement joins TRBV6-5 to TRBJ1-2; TRBD1 is a possible D gene (5 bases). Germline CDR1 reads MNHEY; CDR2 reads SVGAGI. The ends were cut back, 6 bases at V and 1 base at J, with 15 bases in the middle. The CDR3 has 15 residues. This CDR3 is CASSLSRVLNYGYTF. The DNA for the CDR3 is TGTGCCAGCAGCCTAAGCAGGGTCCTTAACTATGGCTACACCTTC.

The rearrangement links TRBV27 to TRBJ2-2; 8 bases are shared with TRBD2. The trim removed 8 bases at V and 6 bases at J, leaving 11 bases unmatched. There are 15 residues in the CDR3. Germline V CDR1 and CDR2: MNHEY, SMNVEV (reference sequence). CDR3 sequence reads: CASRTGGPGAGELFF. The DNA of the CDR3 is TGTGCCAGCCGGACGGGGGGGCCCGGGGCCGGGGAGCTGTTTTTT.

The chain uses TRBV9 and TRBJ2-7; 7 bases line up with TRBD1. V lost 0 bases to trimming and J lost 3 bases; unmatched junction nucleotides: 6. This CDR3 has 15 amino acids. Germline CDR1 and CDR2: SGDLS and YYNGEE. The CDR3 DNA reads TGTGCCAGCAGCGTAGACCCACAGGGGAGCTACGAGCAGTACTTC. As protein: CASSVDPQGSYEQYF.

In this sample, this clone turned up a few times. The chain employs TRBV6-5 and TRBJ2-7; 9 positions agree with TRBD1. The V segment lost 4 bases and the J segment 2 bases; nucleotides outside the gene matches: 6. The CDR3 length is 15 residues. CDR1 MNHEY and CDR2 SVGAGI come from the germline V gene. CDR3 sequence (DNA): TGTGCCAGCAGTTCGACAGGGGGAGGCACCTACGAGCAGTACTTC. It yields the protein CASSSTGGGTYEQYF.

The chain joins TRBV4-3 to TRBJ1-2; the D gene is possibly TRBD1 (6 bases). Looked up from germline, CDR1 is LGHNA and CDR2 is YSLEER. Trimming stripped 1 base from V and 4 bases from J, with 13 bases between. There are 15 residues in the CDR3. CDR3 residues: CASSQGQGTSYGYTF. The CDR3 nucleotides read TGCGCCAGCAGCCAAGGGCAGGGGACCTCCTATGGCTACACCTTC.

The genes are TRBV25-1 and TRBJ1-1, with D hard to call. The CDR3 sequence is 14 residues long. Germline CDR1 MGHDK, CDR2 SYGVNS. V was cut by 8 bases and J by 3 bases, with 16 bases left in between. CDR3 residues: CASFGIGEDTEAFF. In nucleotides, the CDR3 is TGTGCCAGCTTTGGTATCGGGGAGGACACTGAAGCTTTCTTT.

The chain couples TRBV19 to TRBJ1-1; 7 positions match TRBD1. There are 12 residues in the CDR3. V dropped 5 bases and J dropped 11; count of bases not matched to a gene: 8. Germline CDR1 is LNHDA and CDR2 is SQIVND (reference sequence). DNA of the CDR3: TGTGCCAGTAGTGTCCTTGGGACAGAGGCTTTCTTT. As protein: CASSVLGTEAFF.

The V and J genes are TRBV4-1 and TRBJ2-5, with D perhaps matching TRBD2 (6 bases). V lost 1 base to trimming and J lost 5 bases, with 11 bases between them. The CDR3 contains 14 residues. Germline V gives CDR1 MGHRA, CDR2 YSYEKL. CDR3 bases: TGCGCCAGCAGCCAAGTGGGGGGTGGGGAGACCCAGTACTTC. Its protein product is CASSQVGGGETQYF.

This clone was counted between two and nine times. This CDR3 reads CASSTGGKQYGYTF. DNA for the CDR3: TGCGCCAGCAGCACAGGGGGGAAGCAGTATGGCTACACCTTC. The chain is built from TRBV5-1 and TRBJ1-2; TRBD1 matches 8 bases. The germline V gene encodes CDR1 SGHRS and CDR2 YFSETQ. This CDR3 region has 14 residues. V was clipped by 4 bases and J by 5 bases; unmatched bases: 7.

This clone was counted only a few times. This chain connects TRBV4-3 to TRBJ1-4; the match to TRBD1 covers 10 bases. The CDR3 sequence is 15 residues long. The V segment lost 1 base and the J segment 10 bases; nucleotides outside the gene matches: 6. Germline assignment: CDR1 LGHNA and CDR2 YSLEER. The CDR3 protein is CASSQGGTGVAKLFF. The CDR3 DNA sequence: TGCGCCAGCAGCCAAGGAGGGACAGGGGTGGCAAAACTGTTTTTT.

The chain is built from TRBV7-2 and TRBJ2-3; 7 positions agree with TRBD1. Germline CDR1 is SGHTA and CDR2 is FQGNSA. The CDR3 totals 18 residues. The V and J ends lost 5 bases and 2 bases, in that order; junction bases with no gene match: 16. The CDR3 loop is CASSTPGTENGDTDTQYF. The CDR3 DNA is TGTGCCAGCAGCACTCCCGGGACAGAAAACGGCGACACAGATACGCAGTATTTT.

The chain couples TRBV6-1 to TRBJ1-5; D gene ambiguous. V lost 7 bases to trimming and J lost 0 bases, with 13 bases between them. Germline V gives CDR1 MNHNS, CDR2 SASEGT. The CDR3 contains 15 residues. The CDR3 DNA reads TGTGCCAGCATCCCGGAGGGATTTAGCAATCAGCCCCAGCATTTT. Translating gives CASIPEGFSNQPQHF.

The chain recombines TRBV5-5 with TRBJ2-1, with TRBD1 identical over 7 bases. The CDR3 is made up of 12 amino acids. CDR1 and CDR2 (germline): SGHKS, YYEKEE (reference sequence). V lost 4 bases and J lost 7; bases outside the gene matches: 2. The CDR3 nucleotides are TGTGCCAGCAGCACAGGGGCGAATGAGCAGTTCTTC. Translating it yields CASSTGANEQFF.

In its sample, this clone ranks as medium-sized. The chain joins TRBV4-1 to TRBJ2-5; no clear D. This CDR3 contains 15 residues. With 3 bases removed from V and 2 bases from J, the gap between germline ends came to 13 bases. Germline-derived CDR1 and CDR2 are MGHRA and YSYEKL. The DNA for the CDR3 is TGCGCCAGCAGCCACTCCTATGAGCCGCAAGAGACCCAGTACTTC. It yields the protein CASSHSYEPQETQYF.

The chain employs TRBV6-5 and TRBJ1-1, with a tentative D call TRBD1 (5 bases). Trimming removed 4 bases from V and 7 bases from J, with 13 bases in between. The germline gives CDR1 MNHEY, CDR2 SVGAGI. CDR3 length equals 13 residues. The CDR3 DNA is TGTGCCAGCAGTTCAGCAGGGATTAATGAAGCTTTCTTT. The encoded protein is CASSSAGINEAFF.

This chain links TRBV4-1 with TRBJ2-7; 9 bases map to TRBD2. V lost 4 bases and J lost 2; bases outside the gene matches: 6. CDR3 size: 15 residues. Looked up from germline, CDR1 is MGHRA and CDR2 is YSYEKL. Here the CDR3 DNA reads TGCGCCAGCAGCCTCCGACTAGCGGTAACCTACGAGCAGTACTTC. Amino acid sequence: CASSLRLAVTYEQYF.